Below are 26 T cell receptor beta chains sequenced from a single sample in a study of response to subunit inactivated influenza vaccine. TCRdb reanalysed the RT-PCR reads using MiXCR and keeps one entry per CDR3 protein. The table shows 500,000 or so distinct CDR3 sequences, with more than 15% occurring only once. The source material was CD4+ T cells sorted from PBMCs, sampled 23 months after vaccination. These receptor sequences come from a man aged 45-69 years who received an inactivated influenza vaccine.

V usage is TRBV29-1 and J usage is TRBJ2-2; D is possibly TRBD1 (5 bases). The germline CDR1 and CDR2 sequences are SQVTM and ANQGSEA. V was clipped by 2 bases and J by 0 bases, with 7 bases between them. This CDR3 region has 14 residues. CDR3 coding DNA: TGCAGCGTTGAAAAGGGGACGAACACCGGGGAGCTGTTTTTT. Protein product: CSVEKGTNTGELFF.

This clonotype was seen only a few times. The CDR3 protein is CASRQGEAGYTF. The CDR3 coding sequence is TGTGCCAGCAGGCAGGGGGAGGCTGGCTACACCTTC. The chain links TRBV6-5 to TRBJ1-2; 7 bases line up with TRBD1. V dropped 6 bases and J dropped 7; count of bases not matched to a gene: 5. Germline lookup yields CDR1 MNHEY and CDR2 SVGAGI. CDR3 length: 12 amino acids.

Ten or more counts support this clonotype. CDR3 sequence reads: CASSPPSGSTSYNEQFF. CDR3 DNA: TGTGCCAGTAGTCCCCCCAGCGGGAGTACCTCCTACAATGAGCAGTTCTTC. The J gene is TRBJ2-1, the V gene TRBV19; 8 bases align to TRBD2. CDR1 and CDR2 from the germline V gene are LNHDA and SQIVND (reference sequence). This CDR3 has 17 amino acids. V lost 5 bases to trimming and J lost 0 bases; unmatched junction nucleotides: 9.

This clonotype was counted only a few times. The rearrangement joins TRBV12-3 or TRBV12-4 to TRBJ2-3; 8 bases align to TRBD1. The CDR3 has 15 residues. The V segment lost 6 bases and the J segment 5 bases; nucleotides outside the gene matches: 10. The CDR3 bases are TGTGCCAGCAGCCGTTCCACGGACAGGGTAGATACGCAGTATTTT. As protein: CASSRSTDRVDTQYF.

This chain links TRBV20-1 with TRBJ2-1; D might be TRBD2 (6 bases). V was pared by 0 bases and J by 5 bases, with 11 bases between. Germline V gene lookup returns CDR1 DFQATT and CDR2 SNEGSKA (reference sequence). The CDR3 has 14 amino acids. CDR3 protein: CSARDGGAHNEQFF. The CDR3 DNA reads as TGCAGTGCTAGAGATGGAGGGGCGCACAATGAGCAGTTCTTC.

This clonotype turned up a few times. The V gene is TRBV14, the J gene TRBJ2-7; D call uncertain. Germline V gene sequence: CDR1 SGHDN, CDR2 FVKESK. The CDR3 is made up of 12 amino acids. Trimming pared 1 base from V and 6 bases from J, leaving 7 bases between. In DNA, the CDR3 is TGTGCCAGCAGCCAAGTTCCGCGCGAGCAGTACTTC. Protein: CASSQVPREQYF.

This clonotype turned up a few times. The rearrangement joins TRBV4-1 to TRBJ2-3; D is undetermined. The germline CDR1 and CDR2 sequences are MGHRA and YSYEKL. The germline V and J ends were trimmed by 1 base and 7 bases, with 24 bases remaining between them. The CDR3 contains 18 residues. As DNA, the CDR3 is TGCGCCAGCAGCCAAGGTCACGTGACTGTCTCTATCTCATATACGCAGTATTTT. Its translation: CASSQGHVTVSISYTQYF.

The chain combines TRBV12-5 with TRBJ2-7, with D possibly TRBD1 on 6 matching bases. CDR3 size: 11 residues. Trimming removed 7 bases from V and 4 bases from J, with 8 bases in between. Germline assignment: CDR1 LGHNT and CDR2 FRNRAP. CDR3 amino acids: CASAQGYEQYF. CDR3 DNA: TGTGCTAGTGCCCAGGGGTACGAGCAGTACTTC.

In nucleotides, the CDR3 is TGTGCCAGCAGTCAAAGATGGACTAGCCGGGACGGTGAGCAGTTCTTC. Its protein product is CASSQRWTSRDGEQFF. This sequence joins TRBV6-1 and TRBJ2-1; 8 bases are shared with TRBD2. This CDR3 comprises 16 residues. Germline V gene data show CDR1 as MNHNS and CDR2 as SASEGT. V lost 5 bases to trimming and J lost 9 bases; unmatched junction nucleotides: 15.

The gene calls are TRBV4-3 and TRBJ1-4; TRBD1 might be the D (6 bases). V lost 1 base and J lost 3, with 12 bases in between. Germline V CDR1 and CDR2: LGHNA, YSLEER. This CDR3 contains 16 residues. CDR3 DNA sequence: TGCGCCAGCAGCCAAGCTAGTGGGGGCCCTAATGAAAAACTGTTTTTT. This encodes CASSQASGGPNEKLFF.

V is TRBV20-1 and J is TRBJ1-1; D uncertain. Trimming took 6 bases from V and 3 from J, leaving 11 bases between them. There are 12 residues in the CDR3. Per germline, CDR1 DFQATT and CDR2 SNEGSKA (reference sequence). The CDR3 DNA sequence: TGCAGTGCGCCGGACCGATACACTGAAGCTTTCTTT. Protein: CSAPDRYTEAFF.

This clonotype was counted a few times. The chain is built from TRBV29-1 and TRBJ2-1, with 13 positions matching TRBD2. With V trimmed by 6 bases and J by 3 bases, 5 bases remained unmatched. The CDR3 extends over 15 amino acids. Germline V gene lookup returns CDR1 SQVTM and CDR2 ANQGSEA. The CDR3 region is CSVGTSGILYNEQFF. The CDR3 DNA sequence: TGCAGCGTGGGGACTAGCGGGATCCTCTACAATGAGCAGTTCTTC.

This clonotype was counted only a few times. DNA for the CDR3: TGCAGTGCTAAGGATGAGTGGGCGGTTCTAGCCAAAAACATTCAGTACTTC. Amino acids: CSAKDEWAVLAKNIQYF. The V call is TRBV20-1, the J call TRBJ2-4; D remains ambiguous. Germline values: CDR1 DFQATT, CDR2 SNEGSKA (reference sequence). The ends were cut back, 4 bases at V and 0 bases at J, with 19 bases in the middle. The CDR3 covers 17 residues.

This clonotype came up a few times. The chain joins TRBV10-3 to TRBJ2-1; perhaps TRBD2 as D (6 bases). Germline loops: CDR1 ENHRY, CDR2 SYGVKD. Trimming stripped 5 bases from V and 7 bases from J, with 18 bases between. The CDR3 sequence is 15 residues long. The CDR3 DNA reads TGTGCCATCAGTCCGGAGGCGGCAGGGAGGAATGAGCAGTTCTTC. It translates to CAISPEAAGRNEQFF.

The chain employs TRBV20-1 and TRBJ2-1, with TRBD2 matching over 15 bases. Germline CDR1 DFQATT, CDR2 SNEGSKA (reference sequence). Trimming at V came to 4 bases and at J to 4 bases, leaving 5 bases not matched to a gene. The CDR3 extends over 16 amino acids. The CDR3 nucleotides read TGCAGTGCTAAAGGGACTAGCGGGAGGCTGTACAATGAGCAGTTCTTC. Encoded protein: CSAKGTSGRLYNEQFF.

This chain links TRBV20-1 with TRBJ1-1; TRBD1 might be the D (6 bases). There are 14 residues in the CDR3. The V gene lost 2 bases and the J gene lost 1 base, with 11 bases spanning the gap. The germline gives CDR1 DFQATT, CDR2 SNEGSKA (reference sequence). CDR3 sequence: CSARWVGGNTEAFF. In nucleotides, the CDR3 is TGCAGTGCTAGATGGGTAGGGGGGAACACTGAAGCTTTCTTT.

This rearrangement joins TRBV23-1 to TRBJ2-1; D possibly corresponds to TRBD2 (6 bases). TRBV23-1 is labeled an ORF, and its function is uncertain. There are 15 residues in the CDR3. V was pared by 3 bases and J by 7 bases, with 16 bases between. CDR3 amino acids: CASSHRAGWNNEQFF. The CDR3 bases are TGCGCCAGCAGTCACAGGGCGGGATGGAATAATGAGCAGTTCTTC.

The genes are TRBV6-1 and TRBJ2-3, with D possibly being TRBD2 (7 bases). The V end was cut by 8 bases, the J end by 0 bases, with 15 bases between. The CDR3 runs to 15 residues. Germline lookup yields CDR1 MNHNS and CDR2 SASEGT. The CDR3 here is CASRRGGASTDTQYF. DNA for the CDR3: TGTGCCAGCCGTAGGGGGGGTGCTAGCACAGATACGCAGTATTTT.

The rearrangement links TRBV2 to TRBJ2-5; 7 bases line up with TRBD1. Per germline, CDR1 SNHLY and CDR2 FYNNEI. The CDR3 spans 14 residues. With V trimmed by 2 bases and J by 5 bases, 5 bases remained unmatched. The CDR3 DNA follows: TGTGCCAGCAGTGAACGGACAGGCGGGGAGACCCAGTACTTC. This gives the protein CASSERTGGETQYF.

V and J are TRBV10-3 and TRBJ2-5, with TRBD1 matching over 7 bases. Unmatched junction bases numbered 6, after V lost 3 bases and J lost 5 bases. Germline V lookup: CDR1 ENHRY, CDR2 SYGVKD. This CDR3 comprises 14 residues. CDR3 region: CAISEQGWGETQYF. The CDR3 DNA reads TGTGCCATCAGTGAACAGGGGTGGGGGGAGACCCAGTACTTC.

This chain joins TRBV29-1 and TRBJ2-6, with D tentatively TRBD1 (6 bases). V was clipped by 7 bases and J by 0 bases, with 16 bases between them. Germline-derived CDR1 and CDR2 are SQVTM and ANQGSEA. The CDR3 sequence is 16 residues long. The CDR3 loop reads CSAKTGPTSGANVLTF. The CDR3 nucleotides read TGCAGCGCGAAGACAGGACCGACCTCTGGGGCCAACGTCCTGACTTTC.

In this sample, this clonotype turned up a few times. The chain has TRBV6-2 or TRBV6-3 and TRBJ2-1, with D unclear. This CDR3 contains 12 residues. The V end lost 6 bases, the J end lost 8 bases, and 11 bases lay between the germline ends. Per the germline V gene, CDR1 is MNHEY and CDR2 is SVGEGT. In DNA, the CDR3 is TGTGCCAGCAGCTCATACTGGGATGAGCAGTTCTTC. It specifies CASSSYWDEQFF.

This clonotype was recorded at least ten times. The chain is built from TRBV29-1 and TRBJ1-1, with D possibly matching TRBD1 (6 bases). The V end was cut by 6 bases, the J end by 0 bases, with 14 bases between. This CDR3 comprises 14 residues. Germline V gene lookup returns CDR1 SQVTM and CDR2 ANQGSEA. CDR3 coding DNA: TGCAGCGTCGCACCACAGGGTTTGAACACTGAAGCTTTCTTT. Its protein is CSVAPQGLNTEAFF.

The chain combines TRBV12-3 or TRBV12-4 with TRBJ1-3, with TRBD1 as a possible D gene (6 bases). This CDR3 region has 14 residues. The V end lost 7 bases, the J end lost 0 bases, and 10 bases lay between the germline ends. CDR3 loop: CASKPGHSGNTIYF. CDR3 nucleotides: TGTGCCAGCAAACCGGGACACTCTGGAAACACCATATATTTT.

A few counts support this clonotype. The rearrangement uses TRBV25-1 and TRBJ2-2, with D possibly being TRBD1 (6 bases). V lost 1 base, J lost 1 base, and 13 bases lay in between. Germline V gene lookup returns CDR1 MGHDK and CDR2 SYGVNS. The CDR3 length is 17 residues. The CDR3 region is CASSESLGTLNTGELFF. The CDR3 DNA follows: TGTGCCAGCAGTGAATCTCTCGGGACACTGAACACCGGGGAGCTGTTTTTT. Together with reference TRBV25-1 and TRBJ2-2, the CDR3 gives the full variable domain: EADIYQTPRYLVIGTGKKITLECSQTMGHDKMYWYQQDPGMELHLIHYSYGVNSTEKGDLSSESTVSRIRTEHFPLTLESARPSHTSQYLCASSESLGTLNTGELFFGEGSRLTVL.

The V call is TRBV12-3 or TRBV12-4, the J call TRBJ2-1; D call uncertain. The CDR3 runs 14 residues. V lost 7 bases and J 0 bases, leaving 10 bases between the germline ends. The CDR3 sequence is CASTASGSYNEQFF. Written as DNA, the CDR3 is TGTGCCAGCACGGCGTCGGGCTCCTACAATGAGCAGTTCTTC.